This record concerns one T cell receptor beta chain sequence. This entry is derived from a study of blood T cell repertoires in COVID-19. The wider study: Collection of acute and convalescent COVID-19 samples took place in the United States, Italy and Spain. T cells, B-cell-depleted T cells, or PBMCs provided the cDNA or gDNA that served as material.

J was trimmed by 7 bases and V by 2 bases; bases with no gene match: 5. The CDR3 spans 14 residues. Germline V lookup: CDR1 SGHRS, CDR2 YFSETQ. In the authors' methods: The assay estimated nucleated cells by amplifying reference gene primers. Assay used: immunoSEQ multiplex PCR; TCRdb lists only in-frame clones, some missing. D and trimming come from the DNA, and the V and J calls and clone size come from that table. The sample lists 25,000 to 35,000 clones, around 83% occurring once. Input material: peripheral blood. The source is a man between 65 and 85 years old with active COVID-19. The J gene is TRBJ2-1, the V gene TRBV5-1; 8 positions match TRBD2. This chain's CDR3 is CASSFTGGPNEQFF. The CDR3 DNA reads as TGCGCCAGCAGCTTCACGGGGGGGCCGAATGAGCAGTTCTTC.